The entry below describes one TCR beta chain. The sample originates from a study of blood T cell repertoires in COVID-19. About the research overall: COVID-19 samples, acute and convalescent, were from the United States, Italy and Spain.

The J segment lost 7 bases and the V segment lost 0 bases, leaving 8 bases of the junction unmatched. Germline CDR1 and CDR2: SGHRS and YFSETQ. This CDR3 spans 16 amino acids. The assay was immunoSEQ multiplex PCR, and TCRdb's table has in-frame clones only and misses some. Among about 84,000 clones listed, over 70% were seen once. The sample consisted of peripheral blood. The chain carries TRBV5-1 and TRBJ1-4; 8 bases are shared with TRBD1. The receptor was isolated from an elderly man with active or convalescent COVID-19. CDR3 sequence: CASSLGQGFGGEKLFF. The CDR3 nucleotides are TGCGCCAGCAGCTTGGGACAGGGGTTCGGGGGTGAAAAACTGTTTTTT.